The clone carrying this TCR beta chain turned up a few times. Sequenced material consisted of expressed TCRB transcripts (all of the isolated RNA was reverse transcribed). Clones were sequenced by immunoSEQ multiplex PCR, and TCRdb holds only the in-frame ones, with some missing. The table includes hundreds of thousands of clones, roughly a sixth detected once. The sample is drawn from a study of beta chain features in type 1 diabetes. Germline V lookup: CDR1 SGHNT, CDR2 YYREEE (reference sequence). Trimming shortened V by 0 bases and J by 0 bases, and 10 bases separated the two germline ends. This CDR3 region has 15 residues.

The chain employs TRBV5-4 and TRBJ2-7; no reliable D call. This TCR was sampled from a woman aged 18-35 years in good health. Sequenced material: naive CD4+ T cells from blood. CDR3 loop: CASSLAPGSSYEQYF. The CDR3 DNA reads TGTGCCAGCAGCTTGGCGCCAGGTAGCTCCTACGAGCAGTACTTC.